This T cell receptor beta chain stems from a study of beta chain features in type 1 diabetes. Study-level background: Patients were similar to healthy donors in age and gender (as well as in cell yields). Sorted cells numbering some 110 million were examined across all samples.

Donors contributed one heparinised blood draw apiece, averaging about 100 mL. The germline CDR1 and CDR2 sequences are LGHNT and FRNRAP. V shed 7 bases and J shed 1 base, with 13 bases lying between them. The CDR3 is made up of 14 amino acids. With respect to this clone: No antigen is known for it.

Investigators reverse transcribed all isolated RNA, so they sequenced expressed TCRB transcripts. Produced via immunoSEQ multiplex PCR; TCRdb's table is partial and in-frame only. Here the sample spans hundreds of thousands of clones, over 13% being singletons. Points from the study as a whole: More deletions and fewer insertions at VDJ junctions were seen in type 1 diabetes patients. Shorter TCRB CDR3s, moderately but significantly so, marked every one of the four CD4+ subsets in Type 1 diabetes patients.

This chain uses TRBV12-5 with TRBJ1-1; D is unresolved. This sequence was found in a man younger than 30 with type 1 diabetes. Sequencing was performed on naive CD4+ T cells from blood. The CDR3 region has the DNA TGTGCTAGTGCCGCTGTCCAAGGGAACACTGAAGCTTTCTTT. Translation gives CASAAVQGNTEAFF.